This TCR beta chain derives from a study of blood T cell repertoires in COVID-19. Germline V gives CDR1 SGHRS, CDR2 YFSETQ. With V trimmed by 2 bases and J by 1 base, 10 bases remained unmatched. The CDR3 is made up of 19 amino acids. The repertoire was sequenced with immunoSEQ multiplex PCR; TCRdb's copy has only in-frame clones and lacks some. The sample lists 250,000 or so clones, around nine tenths occurring once. The sample was peripheral blood. The receptor was derived from a man aged 35-49 years with active or convalescent COVID-19. The chain is built from TRBV5-1 and TRBJ2-6; TRBD1 aligns across 9 bases. Written as DNA, the CDR3 is TGCGCCAGCAGCTTCGACCGGCCGGGACAGGGATCTGGGGCCAACGTCCTGACTTTC. It codes for CASSFDRPGQGSGANVLTF.